Shown below are 7 T cell receptor beta chains from a single sample sequenced in a study of blood T cell repertoires in COVID-19. The protocol was immunoSEQ multiplex PCR, while the TCRdb copy is restricted to in-frame clones and leaves out a portion. The table lists 150,000 or so clones, 80% to 90% of them singletons. Sequenced input: peripheral blood. All receptors come from a man in his sixties with active or convalescent COVID-19.

V usage is TRBV28 and J usage is TRBJ2-7; TRBD1 is a possible D gene (6 bases). Trimming took off 6 bases at V and 5 bases at J, with 20 bases between the two ends. Germline CDR1 is MDHEN and CDR2 is SYDVKM. The CDR3 covers 15 residues. In DNA form, the CDR3 reads TGTGCCAGCAGCAGATCTACAGGGTTCGTCCACGAGCAGTACTTC. As protein: CASSRSTGFVHEQYF.

V gene TRBV27 combines with J gene TRBJ2-2; 7 bases align to TRBD2. J lost 7 bases, V lost 2 bases, and 7 bases had no gene match. This CDR3 spans 15 amino acids. Germline CDR1 reads MNHEY; CDR2 reads SMNVEV (reference sequence). The CDR3 nucleotides read TGTGCCAGCAGTTTAAGGCGGGAGTACGGCGGGGAGCTGTTTTTT. This codes for CASSLRREYGGELFF.

The CDR3 DNA is TGCAGTGCTAGTGGTAGAGGAACCCGTACGCAGTATTTT. The encoded protein is CSASGRGTRTQYF. The chain has TRBV20-1 and TRBJ2-3; no clear D. Germline CDR1 and CDR2: DFQATT and SNEGSKA (reference sequence). Trimming took off 3 bases at V and 8 bases at J, with 15 bases between the two ends. The CDR3 runs to 13 residues.

The chain recombines TRBV4-3 with TRBJ1-3; D not certain. The V end was cut by 3 bases, the J end by 0 bases, with 9 bases between. The length of the CDR3 is 15 residues. Germline assignment: CDR1 LGHNA and CDR2 YSLEER. As DNA, the CDR3 is TGCGCCAGCAGCCAGGACGGGAGCTCTGGAAACACCATATATTTT. Translated: CASSQDGSSGNTIYF.

The V call is TRBV3-1 (or the pseudogene TRBV3-2), the J call TRBJ2-5, with TRBD2 matching over 9 bases. Germline loops: CDR1 LGHDT, CDR2 YNNKEL (reference sequence). This CDR3 region has 16 residues. Losses at the gene ends were 1 base for V and 0 bases for J; bases not matched to a gene: 3. The CDR3 nucleotides are TGTGCCAGCAGCCAAGCTAGCGGGGCGTACCAAGAGACCCAGTACTTC. Its translation: CASSQASGAYQETQYF.

This clone appeared a single time. The chain recombines TRBV14 with TRBJ1-1, with TRBD1 as a possible D gene (5 bases). CDR1 is SGHDN and CDR2 is FVKESK in the germline V gene. Trimming removed 5 bases at V and 4 bases at J, with 14 bases between. The CDR3 is made up of 14 amino acids. The CDR3 DNA reads as TGTGCCAGCAGCTCCCTCGGGGGGAGCACTGAAGCTTTCTTT. Translation: CASSSLGGSTEAFF.

V is TRBV4-3 and J is TRBJ2-1; 8 nucleotides agree with TRBD2. The germline V gene has CDR1 LGHNA and CDR2 YSLEER. V shed 3 bases and J 9 bases; nucleotides not matched to a gene: 7. There are 14 residues in the CDR3. The CDR3, as DNA: TGCGCCAGCAGCCAGCCGGGACTAGAGCGTGAGCAGTTCTTC. Translating it yields CASSQPGLEREQFF.